These T cell receptor beta chains were read from a single sample in a study of memory CD4+ T cells and cytomegalovirus serostatus. Generated by immunoSEQ multiplex PCR, the TCRdb table keeps only in-frame clones and is missing some. The sample has under 75,000 clones, around three quarters seen once. Material: memory CD4+ T cells from blood. These receptors were taken from an adult in good health and CMV-seronegative. Some clones in this sample may be carry-over from other donors' samples. Each CDR3 is given with its conserved first and last residue. D genes are given only for firm matches. Not every row has a clone size; where given, it reads once, few, many or a size class.

J | D | V | size | DNA | CDR3
TRBJ2-7 | TRBD2 | TRBV7-2 | - | TGTGCCAGCAGCCCACTTCCCCTAGCGGGGTTATACGAGCAGTACTTC | CASSPLPLAGLYEQYF
TRBJ1-2 | - | TRBV6-5 | - | TGTGCCAGCAGTTCCAGTGGGATCCGCGGCTATGGCTACACCTTC | CASSSSGIRGYGYTF
TRBJ2-3 | - | TRBV7-8 | - | TGTGCCAGCAAGGTCTACAGGGTTTTCACAGATACGCAGTATTTT | CASKVYRVFTDTQYF
TRBJ2-5 | TRBD2 | TRBV4-1 | - | TGCGCCAGCAGCCAAGGACTAGCGGGGGAAGAGACCCAGTACTTC | CASSQGLAGEETQYF
TRBJ1-4 | - | TRBV5-5 | - | TGTGCCAGCAGCTCAGGGGAAGAAAAACTGTTTTTT | CASSSGEEKLFF
TRBJ2-1 | - | TRBV2 | - | TGTGCCAGCGACCGGGGGGCCTTTTCCAATGAGCAGTTCTTC | CASDRGAFSNEQFF
TRBJ2-1 | - | TRBV7-8 | - | TGTGCCAGCAGCTTAGGTTTCAGCTCCTACAATGAGCAGTTCTTC | CASSLGFSSYNEQFF
TRBJ1-2 | TRBD1 | TRBV5-4 | - | TGTGCCAGCAGCGAAGGGACAGGGAACTATGGCTACACCTTC | CASSEGTGNYGYTF
TRBJ2-5 | - | TRBV5-8 | few | TGTGCCAGCCCACTTAACCAAGAGACCCAGTACTTC | CASPLNQETQYF
TRBJ2-5 | TRBD2 | TRBV2 | - | TGTGCCAGCAGTGAAGTGACTAGCGGGAGGGAGACCCAGTACTTC | CASSEVTSGRETQYF
TRBJ2-2 | TRBD2 | TRBV5-5 | - | TGTGCCAGCAGCTTGGGACTAGCGGGGGCAGGCGGGGAGCTGTTTTTT | CASSLGLAGAGGELFF
TRBJ2-7 | - | TRBV28 | - | TGTGCCAGCAGACTCCCCCCCCACCGTCGGGGGCGGGTAGGGCAGTACTTC | CASRLPPHRRGRVGQYF
TRBJ1-2 | - | TRBV5-1 | - | TGCGCCAGCAGCTTGGACAGATCGGGGCTCACCTTC | CASSLDRSGLTF
TRBJ2-7 | - | TRBV5-1 | few | TGCGCCAGCAGCTCAGGGGCAGGTGTCTACGAGCAGTACTTC | CASSSGAGVYEQYF
TRBJ1-5 | - | TRBV5-6 | - | TGTGCCAGCAGCTTGTCAGGGATGGGTCAGCCCCAGCATTTT | CASSLSGMGQPQHF
TRBJ1-2 | TRBD1 | TRBV27 | medium-sized | TGTGCCAGCGCTGCCGGACAGGGGGGCTATGGCTACACCTTC | CASAAGQGGYGYTF
TRBJ2-7 | TRBD1 | TRBV19 | - | TGTGCCAGTAGTCCGGGACAGGGTTTATCCTACGAGCAGTACTTC | CASSPGQGLSYEQYF
TRBJ2-3 | TRBD2 | TRBV4-3 | - | TGCGCCAGCAGCCAAGAGGCTAGCGGGAGTTTCACAGATACGCAGTATTTT | CASSQEASGSFTDTQYF
TRBJ1-4 | - | TRBV5-1 | - | TGCGCCAGCAGCCCTGACAGTACTAATGAAAAACTGTTTTTT | CASSPDSTNEKLFF
TRBJ2-7 | - | TRBV6-6 | - | TGTGCCAGCAGTGACTCAGAAGCGGGACATCTATACGAGCAGTACTTC | CASSDSEAGHLYEQYF
TRBJ2-7 | - | TRBV5-1 | - | TGCGCCAGCAGCCGGACCTCAGGCACCTACGAGCAGTACTTC | CASSRTSGTYEQYF
TRBJ2-3 | - | TRBV5-1 | - | TGCGCCAGCAGCCCCTGGGACGGGCCCACAGATACGCAGTATTTT | CASSPWDGPTDTQYF
TRBJ2-7 | - | TRBV18 | - | TGTGCCAGCTCATTATCGACTGGGACCTACGAGCAGTACTTC | CASSLSTGTYEQYF
TRBJ1-6 | - | TRBV5-1 | few | TGCGCCAGCAGCTTAGGCCGGACCGGGGTACCCCTCCACTTT | CASSLGRTGVPLHF
TRBJ1-1 | - | TRBV2 | once | TGTGCCAGCACTCAGGTCTTCATGAACACTGAAGCTTTCTTT | CASTQVFMNTEAFF
TRBJ1-1 | TRBD1 | TRBV7-9 | - | TGTGCCAGCAGCTGGGACAGCATGAACACTGAAGCTTTCTTT | CASSWDSMNTEAFF
TRBJ2-7 | - | TRBV4-2 | - | TGTGCCAGCAGCCAAGAAGCGGGTAACTCCTACGAGCAGTACTTC | CASSQEAGNSYEQYF
TRBJ2-1 | - | TRBV7-3 | - | TGTGCCAGCAGCGTACAGGGAGGCAATGAGCAGTTCTTC | CASSVQGGNEQFF
TRBJ2-2 | TRBD1 | TRBV9 | - | TGTGCCAGCACCGGACAGGGGGGCACCGGGGAGCTGTTTTTT | CASTGQGGTGELFF
TRBJ2-2 | - | TRBV7-8 | - | TGTGCCAGCAGCTTAGCGTTCCCGAACACCGGGGAGCTGTTTTTT | CASSLAFPNTGELFF
TRBJ2-1 | TRBD2 | TRBV5-1 | - | TGCGCCAGCAGCTTGGCCGGGGCTAGCGGGGGAAACAATGAGCAGTTCTTC | CASSLAGASGGNNEQFF
TRBJ2-7 | - | TRBV21-1 | - | TGTGCCAGCAGCAAAGTAACGAGTCTCCCTCTCTACGAGCAGTACTTC | CASSKVTSLPLYEQYF
TRBJ2-7 | - | TRBV10-3 | - | TGTGCCATCAGTGAGAGGTCCTACGAGCAGTACTTC | CAISERSYEQYF
TRBJ2-7 | - | TRBV30 | once | TGTGCCTGGAGTCCCCCATCATACGAGCAGTACTTC | CAWSPPSYEQYF
TRBJ2-3 | - | TRBV6-1 | - | TGTGCCAGCAGTGATACGATCAAAGCGGGTACGCAGTATTTT | CASSDTIKAGTQYF
TRBJ2-3 | - | TRBV9 | - | TGTGCCAGCAGCGTAGTAGGAGCGTCGGATACGCAGTATTTT | CASSVVGASDTQYF
TRBJ2-7 | TRBD2 | TRBV28 | - | TGTGCCAGCAGTTTCCACTCGGGAGGGCCAAGGCAGTACTTC | CASSFHSGGPRQYF
TRBJ2-3 | TRBD1 | TRBV5-4 | - | TGTGCCAGCAGCTTTCCGGACAGGGGTCCAGATACGCAGTATTTT | CASSFPDRGPDTQYF
TRBJ2-7 | - | TRBV6-5 | - | TGTGCCAGCAGGCCCCTCAGGGTTAGAGGCGACGAGCAGTACTTC | CASRPLRVRGDEQYF
TRBJ1-2 | TRBD1 | TRBV27 | - | TGTGCCAGCAGTCCCCTACAGGGGGCGCGGAGTCTTGGCTACACCTTC | CASSPLQGARSLGYTF
TRBJ1-2 | TRBD1 | TRBV30 | - | TGTGCCTGGAGCGTGAAAATAGGACAGGGAGTCCCTTATGGCTACACCTTC | CAWSVKIGQGVPYGYTF
TRBJ2-2 | TRBD2 | TRBV5-4 | - | TGTGCCAGCAGCCACGGTTTGGGGCGGGGGGCCGACACCGGGGAGCTGTTTTTT | CASSHGLGRGADTGELFF
TRBJ2-2 | - | TRBV6-1 | - | TGTGCCAGCAGTGTACTGGGTATGGTCGGGGAGCTGTTTTTT | CASSVLGMVGELFF
TRBJ1-5 | - | TRBV7-9 | few | TGTGCCAGCAGCTTAGATAGGGAGTGGCAGCCCCAGCATTTT | CASSLDREWQPQHF
TRBJ1-1 | - | TRBV30 | few | TGTGCCTGGAGTCGGATAGGCTTAAACACTGAAGCTTTCTTT | CAWSRIGLNTEAFF
TRBJ2-7 | TRBD2 | TRBV2 | few | TGTGCCAGCAACATGGGCCTAGCGGGAGTGTCGTACTTC | CASNMGLAGVSYF
TRBJ1-1 | - | TRBV2 | few | TGTGCCAGCAGTGTAGAACAGATAAGCATGAACACTGAAGCTTTCTTT | CASSVEQISMNTEAFF
TRBJ1-1 | - | TRBV30 | - | TGTGCCTGCAGGGGCCTGGGCACTGAAGCTTTCTTT | CACRGLGTEAFF
TRBJ2-7 | - | TRBV7-8 | - | TGTGCCAGCAGGCCTCAGGGGTACGAGCAGTACTTC | CASRPQGYEQYF
TRBJ1-2 | TRBD1 | TRBV5-6 | - | TGTGCCAGCAGCCCCACCCCGGGACAGCTATTCTATGGCTACACCTTC | CASSPTPGQLFYGYTF
TRBJ2-1 | - | TRBV18 | - | TGTGCCAGCTCACCATCGTACAATGAGCAGTTCTTC | CASSPSYNEQFF
TRBJ2-3 | - | TRBV19 | few | TGTGCCACCAGGGTTAAGGGGGATACAGATACGCAGTATTTT | CATRVKGDTDTQYF
TRBJ1-1 | - | TRBV11-2 | - | TGTGCCAGCAGCATCGGGGTTAACACTGAAGCTTTCTTT | CASSIGVNTEAFF
TRBJ2-1 | - | TRBV2 | once | TGTGCCAGCAGCCATGAGGGGTTCTCCTACAATGAGCAGTTCTTC | CASSHEGFSYNEQFF